These T cell receptor beta chains were read from a single sample in a study of T-cell memory formation after mild COVID-19. TCRdb itself ran the 5' RACE reads through MiXCR, one entry per CDR3 protein. Of roughly 600,000 distinct CDR3 sequences detected, under 20% appear once; the ten largest clones hold about 12%. Sample: PBMCs or a T cell subset sorted from them (not recorded which). The origin of the receptors is an adult woman who had mild COVID-19 (a few samples of this study predate the infection). Cell type and time point are not known. CDR3s include the opening cysteine and the closing phenylalanine or tryptophan. A D gene is named only where the DNA matches it firmly. Clone sizes are given selectively: once, few, many, or a class where the clone is expanded.

j_gene: TRBJ1-1
d_gene: .
abundance: .
v_gene: TRBV12-3/TRBV12-4
CDR3nt: TGTGCCACCCGGCGGGCGGGGTTCGAGAATGAAGCTTTCTTT
CDR3aa: CATRRAGFENEAFF

j_gene: TRBJ2-1
d_gene: .
abundance: .
v_gene: TRBV9
CDR3nt: TGTGCCAGCAGCGTGGGCACAGGGCTGGAGCAGTTCTTC
CDR3aa: CASSVGTGLEQFF

j_gene: TRBJ2-7
d_gene: .
abundance: .
v_gene: TRBV20-1
CDR3nt: TGCAGTGCCATATATGGCCACGAGCAGTACTTC
CDR3aa: CSAIYGHEQYF

j_gene: TRBJ2-7
d_gene: .
abundance: .
v_gene: TRBV9
CDR3nt: TGTGCCAGCAGCGACACCCGCTCAGGCAATGAGCAGTACTTC
CDR3aa: CASSDTRSGNEQYF

j_gene: TRBJ1-4
d_gene: TRBD1
abundance: many
v_gene: TRBV20-1
CDR3nt: TGCAGTGCTAGAGGAGGGGGACAGGTCCGGGAAAAACTGTTTTTT
CDR3aa: CSARGGGQVREKLFF

j_gene: TRBJ1-3
d_gene: .
abundance: .
v_gene: TRBV11-2
CDR3nt: TGTGCCAGCAGCTTAGTGAAGGATCCCGGAAACACCATATATTTT
CDR3aa: CASSLVKDPGNTIYF

j_gene: TRBJ1-1
d_gene: .
abundance: few
v_gene: TRBV12-3/TRBV12-4
CDR3nt: TGTGCCAGCAGTTTAAGCCTGGAAGGGATGACTGAAGCTTTCTTT
CDR3aa: CASSLSLEGMTEAFF

j_gene: TRBJ1-2
d_gene: .
abundance: .
v_gene: TRBV21-1
CDR3nt: TGTGCCAGCACAAAGAGTGACAGGGGGGATGGCTACACCTTC
CDR3aa: CASTKSDRGDGYTF

j_gene: TRBJ2-5
d_gene: TRBD2
abundance: few
v_gene: TRBV5-1
CDR3nt: TGCGCCAGCAGCTGGGGGGGAGGGCAAGAGACCCAGTACTTC
CDR3aa: CASSWGGGQETQYF

j_gene: TRBJ2-4
d_gene: .
abundance: .
v_gene: TRBV20-1
CDR3nt: TGCAGTGCACTGGTCTCAGTAGCCAAAAACATTCAGTACTTC
CDR3aa: CSALVSVAKNIQYF

j_gene: TRBJ2-7
d_gene: TRBD2
abundance: few
v_gene: TRBV5-6
CDR3nt: TGTGCCAGCAGCTCAGCTAGCGGGGAGAGCTCCTACGAGCAGTACTTC
CDR3aa: CASSSASGESSYEQYF

j_gene: TRBJ2-3
d_gene: .
abundance: .
v_gene: TRBV7-8
CDR3nt: TGTGCCAGCAGCTTAGGCTGGAGGTCGGGCACAGATACGCAGTATTTT
CDR3aa: CASSLGWRSGTDTQYF

j_gene: TRBJ2-1
d_gene: TRBD2
abundance: many
v_gene: TRBV4-2
CDR3nt: TGTGCCAGCAGCCAAGATATAACTAGCGGGGCCAATGAGCAGTTCTTC
CDR3aa: CASSQDITSGANEQFF

j_gene: TRBJ2-7
d_gene: .
abundance: few
v_gene: TRBV5-1
CDR3nt: TGCGCCAGCAGCTTGAGAGGGGTCGGATACGAGCAGTACTTC
CDR3aa: CASSLRGVGYEQYF

j_gene: TRBJ2-7
d_gene: TRBD2
abundance: few
v_gene: TRBV4-1
CDR3nt: TGCGCCAGCAGCTGGCAGGTGCGGGGGGGCTACGAGCAGTACTTC
CDR3aa: CASSWQVRGGYEQYF

j_gene: TRBJ2-3
d_gene: TRBD1
abundance: few
v_gene: TRBV3-1
CDR3nt: TGTGCCAGCGCCCTCAGAGGGGGCCCAGATACGCAGTATTTT
CDR3aa: CASALRGGPDTQYF

j_gene: TRBJ2-7
d_gene: .
abundance: few
v_gene: TRBV12-3/TRBV12-4
CDR3nt: TGTGCCAGCAGTTTAGACCGACAGGCCTCCTACGAGCAGTACTTC
CDR3aa: CASSLDRQASYEQYF

j_gene: TRBJ2-5
d_gene: .
abundance: .
v_gene: TRBV7-9
CDR3nt: TGTGCCAGCAGCTTTCCGGGACTCATGACAGAGACCCAGTACTTC
CDR3aa: CASSFPGLMTETQYF

j_gene: TRBJ2-1
d_gene: .
abundance: few
v_gene: TRBV5-1
CDR3nt: TGCGCCAGCAGCTTGGTGGCGGAAACAGGCAATGAGCAGTTCTTC
CDR3aa: CASSLVAETGNEQFF

j_gene: TRBJ2-7
d_gene: .
abundance: .
v_gene: TRBV18
CDR3nt: TGTGCCAGCTCACCCGTGGGGGGCCAGTCTGGCGGCGAGCAGTACTTC
CDR3aa: CASSPVGGQSGGEQYF

j_gene: TRBJ1-3
d_gene: .
abundance: .
v_gene: TRBV7-9
CDR3nt: TGTGCCAGCAGCTTACTGGGCGCTGGAAACACCATATATTTT
CDR3aa: CASSLLGAGNTIYF

j_gene: TRBJ1-5
d_gene: .
abundance: .
v_gene: TRBV30
CDR3nt: TGTGCCTGGAGTTTAGCTGGGGATCAGCCCCAGCATTTT
CDR3aa: CAWSLAGDQPQHF

j_gene: TRBJ1-4
d_gene: TRBD1
abundance: few
v_gene: TRBV7-8
CDR3nt: TGTGCCAGCAGCTTATACGGGACAGGGAGTTCAACTAATGAAAAACTGTTTTTT
CDR3aa: CASSLYGTGSSTNEKLFF

j_gene: TRBJ2-2
d_gene: .
abundance: .
v_gene: TRBV7-3
CDR3nt: TGTGCCAGCAGCTTAAATGGGGCCGAAAGCACCGGGGAGCTGTTTTTT
CDR3aa: CASSLNGAESTGELFF

j_gene: TRBJ2-3
d_gene: .
abundance: .
v_gene: TRBV12-3/TRBV12-4
CDR3nt: TGTGCCAGCGGACCCCTTGACACGGTTGCGCAGTATTTT
CDR3aa: CASGPLDTVAQYF

j_gene: TRBJ2-4
d_gene: .
abundance: few
v_gene: TRBV19
CDR3nt: TGTGCCAGTAGTATAAGAGGAGAAGCCAAAAACATTCAGTACTTC
CDR3aa: CASSIRGEAKNIQYF

j_gene: TRBJ2-2
d_gene: TRBD2
abundance: .
v_gene: TRBV7-6
CDR3nt: TGTGCCAGCAGCCGGGGGACTAGCGGGGGTAACACCGGGGAGCTGTTTTTT
CDR3aa: CASSRGTSGGNTGELFF

j_gene: TRBJ1-5
d_gene: .
abundance: few
v_gene: TRBV5-1
CDR3nt: TGCGCCAGCAGCTTGGATCACCGGAGCAATCAGCCCCAGCATTTT
CDR3aa: CASSLDHRSNQPQHF

j_gene: TRBJ2-1
d_gene: .
abundance: .
v_gene: TRBV4-1
CDR3nt: TGCGCCAGCAGCCAAGAGGACTTAGGGGTAAGCTCCTACAATGAGCAGTTCTTC
CDR3aa: CASSQEDLGVSSYNEQFF

j_gene: TRBJ2-7
d_gene: TRBD1
abundance: .
v_gene: TRBV10-3
CDR3nt: TGTGCCATCAGTGAGGGGGGGACAGGGCCCTACGAGCAGTACTTC
CDR3aa: CAISEGGTGPYEQYF

j_gene: TRBJ1-4
d_gene: .
abundance: few
v_gene: TRBV12-3/TRBV12-4
CDR3nt: TGTGCCAGCTCCTCCCGGGGGCAGGAACTGTTTTTT
CDR3aa: CASSSRGQELFF

j_gene: TRBJ2-3
d_gene: TRBD1
abundance: few
v_gene: TRBV9
CDR3nt: TGTGCCAGCAGCGGCCCGACAGGGAGCACAGATACGCAGTATTTT
CDR3aa: CASSGPTGSTDTQYF

j_gene: TRBJ1-6
d_gene: TRBD1
abundance: few
v_gene: TRBV5-4
CDR3nt: TGTGCCAGCAGCTTGAGTACAGGGGGCCCGTATAATTCACCCCTCCACTTT
CDR3aa: CASSLSTGGPYNSPLHF

j_gene: TRBJ2-3
d_gene: TRBD1
abundance: many
v_gene: TRBV20-1
CDR3nt: TGCAGTGCTAGAGGTCCGGGACAGGGGACAGATACGCAGTATTTT
CDR3aa: CSARGPGQGTDTQYF

j_gene: TRBJ2-2
d_gene: TRBD1
abundance: few
v_gene: TRBV5-5
CDR3nt: TGTGCCAGCACCAAACCAGGACAGGGGATACCCGGGGAGCTGTTTTTT
CDR3aa: CASTKPGQGIPGELFF

j_gene: TRBJ2-3
d_gene: .
abundance: .
v_gene: TRBV20-1
CDR3nt: TGCAGTGCTAGTAGGCTACTCACAGATACGCAGTATTTT
CDR3aa: CSASRLLTDTQYF

j_gene: TRBJ2-1
d_gene: TRBD1
abundance: .
v_gene: TRBV19
CDR3nt: TGTGCCAGTAGTATAGCCCGGACAGGGTCTGGCAATGAGCAGTTCTTC
CDR3aa: CASSIARTGSGNEQFF

j_gene: TRBJ2-1
d_gene: TRBD2
abundance: few
v_gene: TRBV20-1
CDR3nt: TGCAGTGCCCTCTATGGCGGGAGGGCGGTTGAGCAGTTCTTC
CDR3aa: CSALYGGRAVEQFF

j_gene: TRBJ2-1
d_gene: .
abundance: few
v_gene: TRBV7-6
CDR3nt: TGTGCCAGCAGCTTAGCGTTGGGAACTGAGCAGTTCTTC
CDR3aa: CASSLALGTEQFF

j_gene: TRBJ1-2
d_gene: .
abundance: few
v_gene: TRBV5-1
CDR3nt: TGCGCCAGCAGCCCGGGGACTTCTCTTTATGGCTACACCTTC
CDR3aa: CASSPGTSLYGYTF

j_gene: TRBJ2-1
d_gene: TRBD1
abundance: many
v_gene: TRBV5-1
CDR3nt: TGCGCCAGCAGCCCGGGACAGGGAGACAATGAGCAGTTCTTC
CDR3aa: CASSPGQGDNEQFF

j_gene: TRBJ1-1
d_gene: .
abundance: .
v_gene: TRBV7-9
CDR3nt: TGTGCCAGCAGCCCAGGGCTCCGGAACACTGAAGCTTTCTTT
CDR3aa: CASSPGLRNTEAFF